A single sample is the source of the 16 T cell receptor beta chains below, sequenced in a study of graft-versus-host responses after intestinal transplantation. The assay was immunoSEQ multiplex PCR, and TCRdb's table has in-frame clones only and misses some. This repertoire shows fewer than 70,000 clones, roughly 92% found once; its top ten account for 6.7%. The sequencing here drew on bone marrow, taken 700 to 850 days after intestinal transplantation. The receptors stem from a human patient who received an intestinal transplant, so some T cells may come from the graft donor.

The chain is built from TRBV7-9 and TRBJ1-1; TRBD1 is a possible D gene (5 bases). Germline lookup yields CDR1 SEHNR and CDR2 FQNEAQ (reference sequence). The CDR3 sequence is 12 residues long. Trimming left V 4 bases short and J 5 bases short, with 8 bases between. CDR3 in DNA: TGTGCCAGCAGCTCCGCAGGGACTGAAGCTTTCTTT. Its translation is CASSSAGTEAFF.

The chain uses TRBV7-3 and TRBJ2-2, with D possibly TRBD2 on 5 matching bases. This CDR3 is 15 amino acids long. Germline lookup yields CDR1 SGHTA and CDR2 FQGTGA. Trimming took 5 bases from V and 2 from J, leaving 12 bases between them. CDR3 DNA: TGTGCCAGCAGCCGTAGCGATTCCAACACCGGGGAGCTGTTTTTT. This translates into CASSRSDSNTGELFF.

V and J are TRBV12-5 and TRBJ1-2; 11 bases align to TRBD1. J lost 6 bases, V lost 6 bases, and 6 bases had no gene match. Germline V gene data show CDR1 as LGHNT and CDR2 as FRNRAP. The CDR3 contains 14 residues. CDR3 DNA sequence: TGTGCTAGTGGGACCGGACAGGGGGCGAATGGCTACACCTTC. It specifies CASGTGQGANGYTF.

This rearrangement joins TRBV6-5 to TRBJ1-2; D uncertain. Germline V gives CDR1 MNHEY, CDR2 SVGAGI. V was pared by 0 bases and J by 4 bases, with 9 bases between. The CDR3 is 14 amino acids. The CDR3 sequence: CASSYSAVAYGYTF. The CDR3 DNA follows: TGTGCCAGCAGTTACTCCGCCGTTGCCTATGGCTACACCTTC.

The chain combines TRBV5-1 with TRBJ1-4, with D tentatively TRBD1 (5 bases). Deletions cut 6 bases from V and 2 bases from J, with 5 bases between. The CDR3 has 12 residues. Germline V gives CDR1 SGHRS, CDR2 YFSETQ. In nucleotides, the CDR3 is TGCGCCAGCACAGGGACTAATGAAAAACTGTTTTTT. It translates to CASTGTNEKLFF.

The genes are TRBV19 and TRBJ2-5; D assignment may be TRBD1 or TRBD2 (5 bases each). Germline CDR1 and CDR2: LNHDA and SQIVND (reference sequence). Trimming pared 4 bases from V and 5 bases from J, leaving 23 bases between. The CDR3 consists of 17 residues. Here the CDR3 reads CASSTGPTVGEGETQYF. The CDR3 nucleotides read TGTGCCAGTAGTACCGGACCGACGGTGGGAGAGGGGGAGACCCAGTACTTC.

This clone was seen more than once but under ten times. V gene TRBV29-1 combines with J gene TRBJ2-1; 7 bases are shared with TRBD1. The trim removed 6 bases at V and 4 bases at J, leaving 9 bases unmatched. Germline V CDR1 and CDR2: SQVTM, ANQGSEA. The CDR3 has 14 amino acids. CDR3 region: CSVENRGAYNEQFF. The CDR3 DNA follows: TGCAGCGTCGAAAACAGGGGTGCTTACAATGAGCAGTTCTTC.

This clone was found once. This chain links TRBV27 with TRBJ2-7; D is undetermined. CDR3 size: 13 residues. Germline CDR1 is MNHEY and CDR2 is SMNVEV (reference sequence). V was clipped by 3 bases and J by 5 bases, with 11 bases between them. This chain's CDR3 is CASSLQGVHEQYF. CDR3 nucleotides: TGTGCCAGCAGTTTGCAAGGAGTCCACGAGCAGTACTTC.

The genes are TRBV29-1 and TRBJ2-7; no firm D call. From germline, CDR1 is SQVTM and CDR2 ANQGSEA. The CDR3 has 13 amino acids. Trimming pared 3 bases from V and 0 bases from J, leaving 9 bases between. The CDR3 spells CSVEGRLSYEQYF. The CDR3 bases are TGCAGCGTTGAGGGTCGCCTCTCCTACGAGCAGTACTTC.

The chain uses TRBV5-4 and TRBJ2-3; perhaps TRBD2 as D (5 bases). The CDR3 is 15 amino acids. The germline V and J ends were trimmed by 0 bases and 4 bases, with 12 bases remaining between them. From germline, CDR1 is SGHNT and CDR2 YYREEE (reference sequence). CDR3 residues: CASSLAGSLPDTQYF. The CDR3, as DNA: TGTGCCAGCAGCTTGGCGGGGAGCCTCCCAGATACGCAGTATTTT.

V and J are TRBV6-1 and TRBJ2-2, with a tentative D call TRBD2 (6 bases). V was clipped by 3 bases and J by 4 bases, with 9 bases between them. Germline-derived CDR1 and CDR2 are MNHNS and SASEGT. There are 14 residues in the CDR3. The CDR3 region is CASSDGSPTGELFF. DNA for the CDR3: TGTGCCAGCAGTGACGGGAGCCCCACCGGGGAGCTGTTTTTT.

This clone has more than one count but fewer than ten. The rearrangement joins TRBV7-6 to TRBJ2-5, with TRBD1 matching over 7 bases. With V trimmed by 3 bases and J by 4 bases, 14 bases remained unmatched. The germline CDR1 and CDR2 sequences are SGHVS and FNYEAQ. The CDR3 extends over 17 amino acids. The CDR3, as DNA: TGTGCCAGCAGCTTGGGTATAACAGGGGTAGATGGAGAGACCCAGTACTTC. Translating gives CASSLGITGVDGETQYF.

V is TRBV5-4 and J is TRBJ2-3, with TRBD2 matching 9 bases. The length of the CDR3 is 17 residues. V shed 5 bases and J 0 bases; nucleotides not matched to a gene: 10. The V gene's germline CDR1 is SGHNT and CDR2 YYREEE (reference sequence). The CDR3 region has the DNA TGTGCCAGCAGTTCGCAATCTAGCGGGGTTAGCACAGATACGCAGTATTTT. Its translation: CASSSQSSGVSTDTQYF.

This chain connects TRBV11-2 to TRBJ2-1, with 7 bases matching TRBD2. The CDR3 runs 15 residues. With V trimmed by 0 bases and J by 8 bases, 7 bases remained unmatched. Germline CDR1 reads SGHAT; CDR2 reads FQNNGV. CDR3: CASSLEWTSMDEQFF. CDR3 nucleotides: TGTGCCAGCAGCTTAGAGTGGACTAGTATGGATGAGCAGTTCTTC.

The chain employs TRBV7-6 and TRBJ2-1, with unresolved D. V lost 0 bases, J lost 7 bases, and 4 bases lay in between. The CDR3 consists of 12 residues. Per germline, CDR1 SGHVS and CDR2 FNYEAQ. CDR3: CASSLAWNEQFF. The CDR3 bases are TGTGCCAGCAGCTTAGCCTGGAATGAGCAGTTCTTC.

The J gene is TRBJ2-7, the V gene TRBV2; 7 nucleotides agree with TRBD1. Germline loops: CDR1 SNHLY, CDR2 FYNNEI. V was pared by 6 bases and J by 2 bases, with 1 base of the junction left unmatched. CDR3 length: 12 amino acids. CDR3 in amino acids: CASRTGPYEQYF. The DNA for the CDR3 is TGTGCCAGCAGGACAGGGCCCTACGAGCAGTACTTC.